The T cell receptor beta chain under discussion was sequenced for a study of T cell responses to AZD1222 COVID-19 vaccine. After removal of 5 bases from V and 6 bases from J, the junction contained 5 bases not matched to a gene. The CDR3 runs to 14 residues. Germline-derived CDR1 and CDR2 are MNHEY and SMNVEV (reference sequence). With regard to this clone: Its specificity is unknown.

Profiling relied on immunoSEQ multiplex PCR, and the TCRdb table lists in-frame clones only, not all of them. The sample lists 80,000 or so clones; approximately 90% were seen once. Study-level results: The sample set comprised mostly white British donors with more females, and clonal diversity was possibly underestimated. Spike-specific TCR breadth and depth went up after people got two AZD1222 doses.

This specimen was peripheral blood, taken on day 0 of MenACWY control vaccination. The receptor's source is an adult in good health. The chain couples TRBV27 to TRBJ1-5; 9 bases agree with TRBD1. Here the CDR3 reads CASSKGQGGQPQHF. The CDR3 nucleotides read TGTGCCAGCAGTAAGGGACAGGGAGGTCAGCCCCAGCATTTT.